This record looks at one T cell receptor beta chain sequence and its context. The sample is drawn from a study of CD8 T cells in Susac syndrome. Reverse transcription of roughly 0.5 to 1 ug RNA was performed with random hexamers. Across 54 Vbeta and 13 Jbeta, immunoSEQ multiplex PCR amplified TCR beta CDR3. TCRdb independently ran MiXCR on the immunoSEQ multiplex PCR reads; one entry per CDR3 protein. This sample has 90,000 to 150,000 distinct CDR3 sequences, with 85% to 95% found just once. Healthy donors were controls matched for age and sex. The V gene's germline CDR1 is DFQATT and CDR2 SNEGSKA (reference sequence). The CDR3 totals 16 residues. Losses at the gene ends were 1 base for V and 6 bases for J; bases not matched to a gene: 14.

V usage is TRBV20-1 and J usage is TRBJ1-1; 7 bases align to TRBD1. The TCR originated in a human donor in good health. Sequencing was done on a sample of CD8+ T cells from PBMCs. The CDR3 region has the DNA TGCAGTGCTAGAGGCAACCTAGACAGGGTTTCGCCTGAAGCTTTCTTT. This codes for CSARGNLDRVSPEAFF.